The sample holds one count of the clone carrying this TCR beta chain. No antigen is known for it. This specimen belongs to a study of resident and recirculating memory T cells in vitiligo. At the level of the study: Genomic DNA was extracted from whole homogenized samples, with no cell sorting. Study conclusions and caveats: Vitiligo lesions lacked a unique dominant clone, and clonality varied. TCR sequences were not conserved across biopsy sites or patients.

Profiling relied on immunoSEQ multiplex PCR, and the TCRdb table lists in-frame clones only, not all of them. Of about 45,000 clones detected, around 90% appear once; the ten largest clones hold about 4.6%. This receptor was obtained from a male donor with vitiligo. The specimen was blood.

The CDR3 DNA reads TGTGCCAGCAGTGACTCGAATGGCCCGGATACGCAGTATTTT. Translation gives CASSDSNGPDTQYF. V usage is TRBV6-4 and J usage is TRBJ2-3; D is ambiguous. V was clipped by 0 bases and J by 6 bases, with 10 bases between them. CDR3 length: 14 residues. Germline CDR1 MRHNA, CDR2 SNTAGT.